Following are 29 T cell receptor beta chains from one sample sequenced in a study of beta chain features in type 1 diabetes. Study results and caveats: When Type 1 diabetes patients were examined, their TCRB CDR3s proved moderately but significantly shorter in all four CD4+ subsets.

TCRB transcripts that were expressed got sequenced, as all of the isolated RNA had been reverse transcribed. Produced via immunoSEQ multiplex PCR; TCRdb's table is partial and in-frame only. The sample has under 200,000 clones, about 9.4% seen once. Their antigens are not known. Material: central memory CD4+ T cells from blood. The receptors derive from a man aged 25-45 years with type 1 diabetes.

This clone came up a few times. This chain joins TRBV5-8 and TRBJ1-5; no firm D call. This CDR3 contains 13 residues. Trimming left V 3 bases short and J 4 bases short, with 8 bases between. The germline gives CDR1 SGHTS, CDR2 YDEGEE. The CDR3 loop is CASSSIQNQPQHF. In nucleotides, the CDR3 is TGTGCCAGCAGCTCCATACAGAATCAGCCCCAGCATTTT.

CDR3 coding DNA: TGCGCCAGCAGCTTGGTCGGCCAGGGCGCATATGGCTACACCTTC. Protein: CASSLVGQGAYGYTF. This rearrangement joins TRBV5-1 to TRBJ1-2, with a tentative D call TRBD1 (5 bases). Germline CDR1 and CDR2: SGHRS and YFSETQ. V was clipped by 0 bases and J by 5 bases, with 14 bases between them. The CDR3 is 15 amino acids. Variable domain in full (rest from reference TRBV5-1 and TRBJ1-2): KAGVTQTPRYLIKTRGQQVTLSCSPISGHRSVSWYQQTPGQGLQFLFEYFSETQRNKGNFPGRFSGRQFSNSRSEMNVSTLELGDSALYLCASSLVGQGAYGYTFGSGTRLTVV.

The V call is TRBV28, the J call TRBJ1-2; tentative D call: TRBD1 (5 bases). Germline values: CDR1 MDHEN, CDR2 SYDVKM. Trimming removed 5 bases from V and 7 bases from J, with 17 bases in between. This CDR3 is built from 14 residues. The CDR3, as DNA: TGTGCCAGCAGTCCCCCGGGTCAGGGAGGTGGCTACACCTTC. Translating gives CASSPPGQGGGYTF.

Many counts were recorded for this clone. This chain connects TRBV7-9 to TRBJ2-5; D is unclear. The germline CDR1 and CDR2 sequences are SEHNR and FQNEAQ (reference sequence). This CDR3 contains 14 residues. Trimming shortened V by 3 bases and J by 1 base, and 9 bases separated the two germline ends. The CDR3 DNA sequence: TGTGCCAGCAGCTTCCTGAGCGTCCAAGAGACCCAGTACTTC. It encodes CASSFLSVQETQYF.

This clone appeared a few times. The chain combines TRBV29-1 with TRBJ2-1; 9 bases line up with TRBD2. The CDR3 is 14 residues long. Germline CDR1 is SQVTM and CDR2 is ANQGSEA. CDR3 in amino acids: CSAGRGRADYEQFF. The CDR3 DNA sequence: TGCAGTGCAGGCCGCGGGAGGGCCGATTATGAGCAGTTCTTC.

The V gene is TRBV27, the J gene TRBJ2-1, with 9 positions matching TRBD2. The junction had 12 bases not matched to a gene; V was cut back by 5 bases and J by 7 bases. This CDR3 has 16 residues. Germline-derived CDR1 and CDR2 are MNHEY and SMNVEV (reference sequence). As DNA, the CDR3 is TGTGCCAGCAGTACATGGGAGGGAGCGGGAGGAAATGAGCAGTTCTTC. As protein: CASSTWEGAGGNEQFF.

In this sample, this clone turned up a few times. The V gene is TRBV5-6, the J gene TRBJ2-2; 9 bases line up with TRBD2. The CDR3 is 14 residues long. Germline assignment: CDR1 SGHDT and CDR2 YYEEEE. V trimming: 3 bases; J trimming: 4 bases; junction bases outside the gene matches: 1. Here the CDR3 DNA reads TGTGCCAGCAGCTCGGGACTAGCCACCGGGGAGCTGTTTTTT. This sequence encodes CASSSGLATGELFF.

The rearrangement joins TRBV5-6 to TRBJ2-3; D is perhaps TRBD2 (5 bases). Germline CDR1 reads SGHDT; CDR2 reads YYEEEE. This CDR3 is built from 15 residues. V dropped 4 bases and J dropped 4 bases, with 16 bases sitting between them. CDR3 amino acids: CASSPGWSGADTQYF. Written as DNA, the CDR3 is TGTGCCAGCAGCCCGGGATGGAGTGGGGCAGATACGCAGTATTTT. Full variable domain (remainder filled in from reference TRBV5-6 and TRBJ2-3): DAGVTQSPTHLIKTRGQQVTLRCSPKSGHDTVSWYQQALGQGPQFIFQYYEEEERQRGNFPDRFSGHQFPNYSSELNVNALLLGDSALYLCASSPGWSGADTQYFGPGTRLTVL.

This clone was seen only a few times. The chain couples TRBV18 to TRBJ1-1, with 9 bases identical to TRBD1. Trimming cost V 2 bases and J 4 bases; bases outside gene matches: 5. CDR3 length: 15 amino acids. Per germline, CDR1 KGHSH and CDR2 LQKENI. The CDR3 nucleotides read TGTGCCAGCTCACCAACGAGACAGGGGGGCACTGAAGCTTTCTTT. It is translated as CASSPTRQGGTEAFF.

The gene calls are TRBV5-1 and TRBJ2-1; D is ambiguous. CDR3 size: 13 residues. The V and J ends lost 4 bases and 6 bases respectively, with 11 bases between them. CDR1 is SGHRS and CDR2 is YFSETQ in the germline V gene. For the CDR3, the DNA is TGCGCCAGCAGCGTCTACCAACGCAATGAGCAGTTCTTC. Protein sequence: CASSVYQRNEQFF.

This clone showed up just a few times. The chain combines TRBV27 with TRBJ2-5; a possible D gene is TRBD2 (7 bases). CDR3 length equals 15 residues. Deletions cut 4 bases from V and 4 bases from J, with 16 bases between. Germline-derived CDR1 and CDR2 are MNHEY and SMNVEV (reference sequence). CDR3 residues: CASSSGRDKGETQYF. CDR3 coding DNA: TGTGCCAGCAGTTCGGGGAGGGACAAGGGAGAGACCCAGTACTTC.

This clone has more than one count but fewer than ten. V gene TRBV18 combines with J gene TRBJ2-1, with TRBD2 identical over 12 bases. V was clipped by 2 bases and J by 6 bases; unmatched bases: 2. CDR3 length equals 15 residues. From germline, CDR1 is KGHSH and CDR2 LQKENI. The CDR3 here is CASSPASGRANEQFF. CDR3 in DNA: TGTGCCAGCTCACCAGCTAGCGGGAGGGCCAATGAGCAGTTCTTC. The variable domain in full, with the rest retrieved from reference TRBV18 and TRBJ2-1, is NAGVMQNPRHLVRRRGQEARLRCSPMKGHSHVYWYRQLPEEGLKFMVYLQKENIIDESGMPKERFSAEFPKEGPSILRIQQVVRGDSAAYFCASSPASGRANEQFFGPGTRLTVL.

This clone was detected ten times or more. Here the CDR3 DNA reads TGTGCCAGCAGTGAAGCGGGAGGCACAGATACGCAGTATTTT. This translates into CASSEAGGTDTQYF. The chain carries TRBV2 and TRBJ2-3; D may be TRBD2 (5 bases). Germline assignment: CDR1 SNHLY and CDR2 FYNNEI. Trimming left V 0 bases short and J 1 base short, with 5 bases between. The CDR3 spans 14 residues.

This clone was seen only a few times. The chain combines TRBV2 with TRBJ1-4; D call uncertain. CDR3 size: 12 residues. The V end lost 5 bases, the J end lost 8 bases, and 9 bases lay between the germline ends. Germline-derived CDR1 and CDR2 are SNHLY and FYNNEI. CDR3 sequence (DNA): TGTGCCAGCAGTACCGAGTGGGAAAAACTGTTTTTT. Translated: CASSTEWEKLFF.

J is TRBJ2-1 and V is TRBV27; D is perhaps TRBD2 (5 bases). V was shortened by 6 bases and J by 3 bases, with 9 bases between the two germline ends. The CDR3 consists of 13 residues. Germline V CDR1 and CDR2: MNHEY, SMNVEV (reference sequence). CDR3 in amino acids: CASRQLGYNEQFF. The CDR3 DNA reads TGTGCCAGCAGGCAACTAGGCTACAATGAGCAGTTCTTC.

This clone has just a few counts. This chain links TRBV28 with TRBJ2-6, with unresolved D. This CDR3 is 18 amino acids long. Germline-derived CDR1 and CDR2 are MDHEN and SYDVKM. Trimming removed 6 bases at V and 1 base at J, with 19 bases between. CDR3 sequence: CASSTWSLGGSGANVLTF. The DNA of the CDR3 is TGTGCCAGCAGCACGTGGAGCCTTGGTGGGTCTGGGGCCAACGTCCTGACTTTC. The whole variable domain, remainder taken from reference TRBV28 and TRBJ2-6, is DVKVTQSSRYLVKRTGEKVFLECVQDMDHENMFWYRQDPGLGLRLIYFSYDVKMKEKGDIPEGYSVSREKKERFSLILESASTNQTSMYLCASSTWSLGGSGANVLTFGAGSRLTVL.

The sample holds a few counts of this clone. V gene TRBV7-3 combines with J gene TRBJ2-2; perhaps TRBD2 as D (6 bases). The CDR3 loop spans 15 amino acids. Germline V CDR1 and CDR2: SGHTA, FQGTGA. V was pared by 0 bases and J by 1 base, with 6 bases between. CDR3 nucleotides: TGTGCCAGCAGCTTAACTAGCGGGAACACCGGGGAGCTGTTTTTT. It codes for CASSLTSGNTGELFF.

The chain has TRBV7-2 and TRBJ2-2, with 10 bases that match TRBD2. Germline V gene data show CDR1 as SGHTA and CDR2 as FQGNSA. The V and J ends lost 4 bases and 8 bases, in that order; junction bases with no gene match: 13. The CDR3 sequence is 17 residues long. The CDR3 DNA is TGTGCCAGCAGCTCCAAGTCCAGCGGGAGGGCAAGGGGGGAGCTGTTTTTT. Its protein product is CASSSKSSGRARGELFF.

This chain joins TRBV23-1 and TRBJ1-2; 9 nucleotides agree with TRBD1. TRBV23-1 is noted as an ORF with a role that remains uncertain. V lost 0 bases and J lost 8; bases outside the gene matches: 13. The CDR3 has 17 residues. The CDR3 coding sequence is TGCGCCAGCAGTCAATCTAGTCTAGGACAGGGGATGGGAGGCTACACCTTC. It codes for CASSQSSLGQGMGGYTF.

In this sample, this clone turned up a few times. The chain combines TRBV18 with TRBJ2-5; D remains ambiguous. V was pared by 1 base and J by 4 bases, with 19 bases between. CDR1 KGHSH and CDR2 LQKENI come from the germline V gene. CDR3 length equals 17 residues. The CDR3 DNA is TGTGCCAGCTCACCACTCAAGCGTCGCACCCCTCTAGAGACCCAGTACTTC. It specifies CASSPLKRRTPLETQYF.

The chain joins TRBV11-2 to TRBJ2-3; 12 bases line up with TRBD1. The CDR3 consists of 16 residues. From germline, CDR1 is SGHAT and CDR2 FQNNGV. V was pared by 4 bases and J by 0 bases, with 2 bases of the junction left unmatched. CDR3 coding DNA: TGTGCCAGCAGCTCTGGGACAGGGGGCAGCACAGATACGCAGTATTTT. Its translation: CASSSGTGGSTDTQYF.

V and J are TRBV28 and TRBJ2-2; 7 bases match TRBD2. J lost 4 bases, V lost 8 bases, and 4 bases had no gene match. Germline lookup yields CDR1 MDHEN and CDR2 SYDVKM. The CDR3 spans 13 residues. The CDR3 reads CASRSGITGELFF. The DNA for the CDR3 is TGTGCCAGCCGCAGCGGGATCACCGGGGAGCTGTTTTTT.

Only a few counts were recorded for this clone. V gene TRBV18 combines with J gene TRBJ2-7; 7 bases are shared with TRBD1. Germline values: CDR1 KGHSH, CDR2 LQKENI. Trimming took 5 bases from V and 0 from J; bases not matched to a gene: 7. CDR3 length equals 15 residues. The CDR3 DNA reads TGTGCCAGCTCAGAAGGACAGGCCAGCTCCTACGAGCAGTACTTC. Its translation is CASSEGQASSYEQYF. Complete variable domain (other parts from reference TRBV18 and TRBJ2-7): NAGVMQNPRHLVRRRGQEARLRCSPMKGHSHVYWYRQLPEEGLKFMVYLQKENIIDESGMPKERFSAEFPKEGPSILRIQQVVRGDSAAYFCASSEGQASSYEQYFGPGTRLTVT.

This chain links TRBV7-3 with TRBJ2-1; 12 bases agree with TRBD2. V was clipped by 0 bases and J by 5 bases; unmatched bases: 8. The CDR3 has 18 amino acids. Per germline, CDR1 SGHTA and CDR2 FQGTGA. The CDR3: CASSLTASGRAWNNEQFF. The CDR3 DNA is TGTGCCAGCAGCTTAACGGCTAGCGGGAGGGCCTGGAACAATGAGCAGTTCTTC.

This clone was detected only a few times. This chain links TRBV7-3 with TRBJ2-3; D is possibly TRBD1 (6 bases). Per the germline V gene, CDR1 is SGHTA and CDR2 is FQGTGA. V was cut by 8 bases and J by 4 bases, with 16 bases left in between. The CDR3 consists of 14 residues. The DNA of the CDR3 is TGTGCCAGCGCGCTTGGGGGCTCGGCAGATACGCAGTATTTT. Its translation is CASALGGSADTQYF.

This clone was counted between two and nine times. The J gene is TRBJ2-2, the V gene TRBV2; possibly TRBD2 for D (5 bases). The germline V gene encodes CDR1 SNHLY and CDR2 FYNNEI. With 7 bases removed from V and 1 base from J, the gap between germline ends came to 7 bases. This CDR3 is built from 13 residues. The CDR3 reads CASTSQNTGELFF. In DNA, the CDR3 is TGTGCCAGCACTAGCCAGAACACCGGGGAGCTGTTTTTT.

V and J are TRBV6-1 and TRBJ2-4; 8 bases fit TRBD1. Germline V lookup: CDR1 MNHNS, CDR2 SASEGT. J lost 1 base, V lost 3 bases, and 5 bases had no gene match. The CDR3 sequence is 16 residues long. Here the CDR3 reads CASSEAGGAAKNIQYF. The CDR3 DNA follows: TGTGCCAGCAGTGAGGCAGGGGGCGCGGCCAAAAACATTCAGTACTTC.

This clone came up a few times. The chain employs TRBV28 and TRBJ1-5; D remains ambiguous. The CDR3 totals 12 residues. Per germline, CDR1 MDHEN and CDR2 SYDVKM. Trimming took 1 base from V and 7 from J, leaving 5 bases between them. CDR3 protein: CASSLYRQPQHF. CDR3 DNA: TGTGCCAGCAGTTTATACCGGCAGCCCCAGCATTTT.

V gene TRBV4-2 combines with J gene TRBJ1-1; 8 bases align to TRBD1. CDR1 and CDR2 (germline): LGHNA, YNFKEQ. The CDR3 extends over 16 amino acids. The junction had 11 bases not matched to a gene; V was cut back by 2 bases and J by 6 bases. This chain's CDR3 is CASSQPIAQGAAEAFF. CDR3 bases: TGTGCCAGCAGCCAACCAATCGCCCAGGGGGCCGCTGAAGCTTTCTTT.